The clone carrying this T cell receptor beta chain has ten or more counts. Before thyroid surgery, none of the patients had received any treatment. These data originate in a study of metastatic and nonmetastatic thyroid tumors. Study background: A comparison of repertoires was made across blood and tumor or nodule tissue from malignant and benign thyroid patients.

TCRdb re-called clones from the PCR reads using MiXCR. In the table there are roughly 90,000 clones, under 15% of which are singletons. The CDR3 is made up of 12 amino acids. Germline CDR1 WNHNN, CDR2 SYGVQD (reference sequence). The V end was cut by 3 bases, the J end by 10 bases, with 10 bases between. This TCR was sampled from a female donor with papillary thyroid cancer or a benign thyroid nodule (not recorded which). Some clones in this sample may be carry-over from other donors' samples. The chain joins TRBV10-1 to TRBJ2-1; D may match TRBD1 or TRBD2 (5 bases each). Specimen: blood. This CDR3 is CASSEGTQEQFF. The CDR3, as DNA: TGCGCCAGCAGTGAAGGGACGCAGGAGCAGTTCTTC.